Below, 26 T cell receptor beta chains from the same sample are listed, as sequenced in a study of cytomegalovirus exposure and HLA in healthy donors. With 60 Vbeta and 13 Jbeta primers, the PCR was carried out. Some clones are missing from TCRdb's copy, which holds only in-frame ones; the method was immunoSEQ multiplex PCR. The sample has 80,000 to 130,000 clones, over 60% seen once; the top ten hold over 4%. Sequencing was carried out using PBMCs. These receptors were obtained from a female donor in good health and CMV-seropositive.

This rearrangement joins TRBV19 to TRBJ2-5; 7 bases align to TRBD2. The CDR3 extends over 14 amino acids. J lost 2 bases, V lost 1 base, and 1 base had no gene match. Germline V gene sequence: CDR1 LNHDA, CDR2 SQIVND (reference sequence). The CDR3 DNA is TGTGCCAGTAGTATAGCGGGAGGACAAGAGACCCAGTACTTC. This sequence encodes CASSIAGGQETQYF.

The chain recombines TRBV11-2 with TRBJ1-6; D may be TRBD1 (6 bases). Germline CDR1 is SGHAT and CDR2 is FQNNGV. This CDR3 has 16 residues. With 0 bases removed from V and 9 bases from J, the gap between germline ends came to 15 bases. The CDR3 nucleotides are TGTGCCAGCAGCTTAGATCCGATAGGGGGTAGTTCACCCCTCCACTTT. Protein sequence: CASSLDPIGGSSPLHF.

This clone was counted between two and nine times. CDR3 residues: CASSARQANNYGYTF. CDR3 nucleotides: TGTGCCAGCAGCGCGAGACAGGCGAATAACTATGGCTACACCTTC. The rearrangement links TRBV9 to TRBJ1-2, with D maybe TRBD1 (6 bases). Trimming took off 3 bases at V and 1 base at J, with 13 bases between the two ends. Germline V gene lookup returns CDR1 SGDLS and CDR2 YYNGEE. CDR3 length equals 15 residues.

The CDR3 DNA reads TGTGCCAGCAGTCGCTTCCGGGACTCTGTATACAATGAGCAGTTCTTC. This codes for CASSRFRDSVYNEQFF. V usage is TRBV7-8 and J usage is TRBJ2-1; D might be TRBD2 (6 bases). V lost 6 bases and J lost 4, with 19 bases in between. The germline CDR1 and CDR2 sequences are SGHVS and FQNEAQ. The CDR3 covers 16 residues.

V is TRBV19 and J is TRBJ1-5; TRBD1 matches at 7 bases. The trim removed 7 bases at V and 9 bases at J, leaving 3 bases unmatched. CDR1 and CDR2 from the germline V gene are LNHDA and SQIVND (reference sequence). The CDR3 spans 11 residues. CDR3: CASTQGGPQHF. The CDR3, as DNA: TGTGCCAGTACCCAGGGGGGGCCCCAGCATTTT. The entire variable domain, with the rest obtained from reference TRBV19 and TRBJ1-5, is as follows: DGGITQSPKYLFRKEGQNVTLSCEQNLNHDAMYWYRQDPGQGLRLIYYSQIVNDFQKGDIAEGYSVSREKKESFPLTVTSAQKNPTAFYLCASTQGGPQHFGDGTRLSIL.

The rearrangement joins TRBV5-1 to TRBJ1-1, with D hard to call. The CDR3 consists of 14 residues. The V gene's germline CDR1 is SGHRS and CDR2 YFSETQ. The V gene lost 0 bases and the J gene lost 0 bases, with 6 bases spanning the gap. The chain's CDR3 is CASSLDPVNTEAFF. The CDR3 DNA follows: TGCGCCAGCAGCTTGGATCCGGTGAACACTGAAGCTTTCTTT.

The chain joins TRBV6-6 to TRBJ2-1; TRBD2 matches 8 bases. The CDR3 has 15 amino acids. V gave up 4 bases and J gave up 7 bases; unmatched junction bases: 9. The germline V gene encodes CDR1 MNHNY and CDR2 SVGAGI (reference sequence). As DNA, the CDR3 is TGTGCCAGCAGTTCCGTGGGACTAGTTGCGAATGAGCAGTTCTTC. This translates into CASSSVGLVANEQFF.

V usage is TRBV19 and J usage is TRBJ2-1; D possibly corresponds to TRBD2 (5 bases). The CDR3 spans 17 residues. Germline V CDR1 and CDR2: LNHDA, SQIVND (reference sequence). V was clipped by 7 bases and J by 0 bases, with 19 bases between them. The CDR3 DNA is TGTGCCAGTACCTTCCGGGGAACGGGGAGCTCCTACAATGAGCAGTTCTTC. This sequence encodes CASTFRGTGSSYNEQFF. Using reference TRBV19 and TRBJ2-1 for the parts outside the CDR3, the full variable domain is DGGITQSPKYLFRKEGQNVTLSCEQNLNHDAMYWYRQDPGQGLRLIYYSQIVNDFQKGDIAEGYSVSREKKESFPLTVTSAQKNPTAFYLCASTFRGTGSSYNEQFFGPGTRLTVL.

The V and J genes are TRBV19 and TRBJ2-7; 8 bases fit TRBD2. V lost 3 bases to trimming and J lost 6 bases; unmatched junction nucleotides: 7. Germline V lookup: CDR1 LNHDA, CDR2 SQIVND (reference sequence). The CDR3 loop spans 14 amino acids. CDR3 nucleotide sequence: TGTGCCAGTAGTATTGGGCTAGCGGGTCTCGAGCAGTACTTC. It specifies CASSIGLAGLEQYF. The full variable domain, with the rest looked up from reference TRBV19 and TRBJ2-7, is DGGITQSPKYLFRKEGQNVTLSCEQNLNHDAMYWYRQDPGQGLRLIYYSQIVNDFQKGDIAEGYSVSREKKESFPLTVTSAQKNPTAFYLCASSIGLAGLEQYFGPGTRLTVT.

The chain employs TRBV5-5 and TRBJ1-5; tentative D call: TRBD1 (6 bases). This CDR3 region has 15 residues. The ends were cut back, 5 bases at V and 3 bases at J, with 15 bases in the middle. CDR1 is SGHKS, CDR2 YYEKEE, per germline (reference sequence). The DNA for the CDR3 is TGTGCCAGCAGTCTCTCGACAGGCATCAATCAGCCCCAGCATTTT. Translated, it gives CASSLSTGINQPQHF. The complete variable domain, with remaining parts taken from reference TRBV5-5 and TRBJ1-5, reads DAGVTQSPTHLIKTRGQQVTLRCSPISGHKSVSWYQQVLGQGPQFIFQYYEKEERGRGNFPDRFSARQFPNYSSELNVNALLLGDSALYLCASSLSTGINQPQHFGDGTRLSIL.

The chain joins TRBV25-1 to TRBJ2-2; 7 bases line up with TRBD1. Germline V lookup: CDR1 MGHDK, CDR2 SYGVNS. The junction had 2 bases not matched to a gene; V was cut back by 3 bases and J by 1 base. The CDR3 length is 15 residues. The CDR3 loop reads CASSDWDRNTGELFF. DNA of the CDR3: TGTGCCAGCAGTGATTGGGACAGGAACACCGGGGAGCTGTTTTTT.

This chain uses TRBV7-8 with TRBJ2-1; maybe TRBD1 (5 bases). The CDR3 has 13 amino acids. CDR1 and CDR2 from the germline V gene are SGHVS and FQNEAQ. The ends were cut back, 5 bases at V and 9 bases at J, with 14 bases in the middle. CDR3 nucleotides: TGTGCCAGCAGCCCTTTAACTCAGGGTGAGCAGTTCTTC. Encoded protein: CASSPLTQGEQFF.

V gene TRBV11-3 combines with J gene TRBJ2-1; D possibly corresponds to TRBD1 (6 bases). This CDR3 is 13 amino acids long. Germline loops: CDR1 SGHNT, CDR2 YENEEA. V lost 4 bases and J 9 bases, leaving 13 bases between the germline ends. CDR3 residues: CASSYLGGGEQFF. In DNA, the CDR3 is TGTGCCAGCAGCTATCTTGGGGGCGGTGAGCAGTTCTTC.

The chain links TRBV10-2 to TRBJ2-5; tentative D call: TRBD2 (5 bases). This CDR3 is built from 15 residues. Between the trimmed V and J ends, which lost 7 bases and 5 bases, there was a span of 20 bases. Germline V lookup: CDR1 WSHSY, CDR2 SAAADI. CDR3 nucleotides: TGCGCCAGCACCACAAGGGCCGCAACGGGGGAGACCCAGTACTTC. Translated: CASTTRAATGETQYF.

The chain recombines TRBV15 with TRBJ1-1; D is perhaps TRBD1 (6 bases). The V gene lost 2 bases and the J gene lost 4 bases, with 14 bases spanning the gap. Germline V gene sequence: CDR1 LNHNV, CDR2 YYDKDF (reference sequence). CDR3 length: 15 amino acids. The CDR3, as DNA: TGTGCCACCAGCAGACCAGGGGCGCTGGGCACTGAAGCTTTCTTT. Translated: CATSRPGALGTEAFF.

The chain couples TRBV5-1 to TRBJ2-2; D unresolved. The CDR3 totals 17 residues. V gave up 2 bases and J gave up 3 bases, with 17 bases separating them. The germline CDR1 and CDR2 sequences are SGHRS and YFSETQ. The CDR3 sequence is CASSFRGAPNDTGELFF. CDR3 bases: TGCGCCAGCAGCTTTCGAGGCGCGCCCAATGACACCGGGGAGCTGTTTTTT. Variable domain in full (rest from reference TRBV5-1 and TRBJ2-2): KAGVTQTPRYLIKTRGQQVTLSCSPISGHRSVSWYQQTPGQGLQFLFEYFSETQRNKGNFPGRFSGRQFSNSRSEMNVSTLELGDSALYLCASSFRGAPNDTGELFFGEGSRLTVL.

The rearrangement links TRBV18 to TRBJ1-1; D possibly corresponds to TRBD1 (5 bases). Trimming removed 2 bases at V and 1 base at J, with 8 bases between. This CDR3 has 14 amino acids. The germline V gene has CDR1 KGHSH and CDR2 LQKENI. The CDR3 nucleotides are TGTGCCAGCTCACCAAAGACAGCGAACACTGAAGCTTTCTTT. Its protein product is CASSPKTANTEAFF.

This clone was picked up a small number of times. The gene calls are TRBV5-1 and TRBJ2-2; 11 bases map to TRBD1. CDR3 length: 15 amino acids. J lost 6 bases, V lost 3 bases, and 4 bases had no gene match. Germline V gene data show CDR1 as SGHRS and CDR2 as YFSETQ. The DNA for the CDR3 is TGCGCCAGCAGCTCTGGACAGGGGGCGTCCGGGGAGCTGTTTTTT. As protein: CASSSGQGASGELFF.

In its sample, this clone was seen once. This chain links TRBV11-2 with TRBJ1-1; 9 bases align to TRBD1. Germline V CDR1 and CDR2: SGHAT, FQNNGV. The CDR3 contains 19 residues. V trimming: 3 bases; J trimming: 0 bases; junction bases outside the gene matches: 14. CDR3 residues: CASSLVTTGGGRMNTEAFF. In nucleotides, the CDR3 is TGTGCCAGCAGCTTGGTGACCACAGGGGGCGGCCGGATGAACACTGAAGCTTTCTTT.

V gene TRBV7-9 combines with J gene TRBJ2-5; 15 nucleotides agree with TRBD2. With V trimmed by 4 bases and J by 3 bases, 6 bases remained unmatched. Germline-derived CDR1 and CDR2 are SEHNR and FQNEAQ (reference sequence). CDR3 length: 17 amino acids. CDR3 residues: CASSYSGLAGGKETQYF. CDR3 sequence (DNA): TGTGCCAGCAGCTATAGTGGACTAGCGGGGGGGAAAGAGACCCAGTACTTC.

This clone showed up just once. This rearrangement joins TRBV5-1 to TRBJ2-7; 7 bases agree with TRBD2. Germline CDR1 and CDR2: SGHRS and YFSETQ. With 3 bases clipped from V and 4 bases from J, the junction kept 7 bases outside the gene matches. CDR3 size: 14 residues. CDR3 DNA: TGCGCCAGCAGCTCTCTAGCGGAAAGTTACGAGCAGTACTTC. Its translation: CASSSLAESYEQYF.

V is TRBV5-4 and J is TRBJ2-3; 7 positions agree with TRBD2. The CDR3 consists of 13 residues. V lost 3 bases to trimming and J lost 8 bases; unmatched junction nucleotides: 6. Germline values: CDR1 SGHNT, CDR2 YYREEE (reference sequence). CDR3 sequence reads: CASSSGRGSTQYF. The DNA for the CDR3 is TGTGCCAGCAGCTCCGGGCGGGGGAGTACGCAGTATTTT.

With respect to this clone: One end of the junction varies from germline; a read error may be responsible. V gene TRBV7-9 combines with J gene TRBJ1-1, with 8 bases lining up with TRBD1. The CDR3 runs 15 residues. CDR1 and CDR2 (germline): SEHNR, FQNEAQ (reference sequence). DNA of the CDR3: TGTTCCAGCAGCGGACAGGGACAGCTGAACACTGAAGCTTTCTTT. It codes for CSSSGQGQLNTEAFF.

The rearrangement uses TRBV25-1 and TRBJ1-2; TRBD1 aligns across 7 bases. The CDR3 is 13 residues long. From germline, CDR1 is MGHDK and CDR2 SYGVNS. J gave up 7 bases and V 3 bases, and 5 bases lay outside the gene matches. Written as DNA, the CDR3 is TGTGCCAGCAGTGATATGACAGGGTCTGGCTACACCTTC. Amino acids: CASSDMTGSGYTF.

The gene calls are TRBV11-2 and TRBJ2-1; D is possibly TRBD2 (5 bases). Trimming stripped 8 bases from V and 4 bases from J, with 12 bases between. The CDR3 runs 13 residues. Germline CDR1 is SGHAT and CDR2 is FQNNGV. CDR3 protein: CASGLRTYNEQFF. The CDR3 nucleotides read TGTGCCAGCGGACTGCGGACGTACAATGAGCAGTTCTTC.

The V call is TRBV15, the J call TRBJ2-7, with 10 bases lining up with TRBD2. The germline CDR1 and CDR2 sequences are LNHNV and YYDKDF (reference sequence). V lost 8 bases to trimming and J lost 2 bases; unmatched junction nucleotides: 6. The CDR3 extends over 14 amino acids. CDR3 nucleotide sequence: TGTGCCACCGCTAGCGGGAGTGGAGCCTACGAGCAGTACTTC. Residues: CATASGSGAYEQYF.